This is a list of T cell receptor beta chains from one sample in a study of beta chain features in type 1 diabetes. Using immunoSEQ multiplex PCR, the repertoire was profiled, and TCRdb retains in-frame clones only, with some absent. The profile covers around 340,000 clones, with 20% appearing a single time and 0.035% to 0.055% taken by the ten largest. The sample comprised naive CD4+ T cells from blood. Source of these receptors: a woman between 18 and 30 years old in good health. Both conserved end residues are part of each CDR3. Fields, in order: J gene, clone size, D gene, V gene, CDR3 protein, CDR3 DNA. A D gene is named only where the DNA matches it firmly. A clone size is listed for some rows: how often the clone was seen (once, few, many), or a class if it is expanded.

>TRBJ2-7|.|TRBD1|TRBV11-1
CASSSTGSISYEQYF
TGTGCCAGCAGCTCGACAGGGTCTATATCCTACGAGCAGTACTTC
>TRBJ2-3|.|.|TRBV7-9
CASRVRLVTDTQYF
TGTGCCAGCCGAGTTCGCCTCGTTACAGATACGCAGTATTTT
>TRBJ1-5|.|.|TRBV30
CAWSVSLNQPQHF
TGTGCCTGGAGTGTGAGCCTCAATCAGCCCCAGCATTTT
>TRBJ2-5|few|.|TRBV5-1
CASSLEPGEETQYF
TGCGCCAGCAGCTTGGAACCGGGGGAAGAGACCCAGTACTTC
>TRBJ1-2|.|TRBD1|TRBV30
CAWSSQGAGGYTF
TGTGCCTGGAGTTCACAGGGGGCTGGCGGCTACACCTTC
>TRBJ1-1|.|.|TRBV5-6
CASSLEVNTEAFF
TGTGCCAGCAGCTTAGAGGTCAACACTGAAGCTTTCTTT
>TRBJ1-2|.|TRBD1|TRBV25-1
CASSDRQGVGYTF
TGTGCCAGCAGTGATCGACAGGGAGTTGGCTACACCTTC
>TRBJ1-1|.|.|TRBV7-6
CASSLGRINTEAFF
TGTGCCAGCAGCTTGGGGCGGATCAACACTGAAGCTTTCTTT
>TRBJ2-7|.|TRBD1|TRBV27
CASSPRTGVDEQYF
TGTGCCAGCAGTCCAAGGACAGGGGTGGACGAGCAGTACTTC
>TRBJ2-5|.|.|TRBV19
CASSIQGNAGETQYF
TGTGCCAGTAGTATCCAGGGCAACGCAGGCGAGACCCAGTACTTC
>TRBJ2-7|.|.|TRBV15
CATSSQPGHLYEQYF
TGTGCCACCAGCAGCCAGCCGGGACATCTCTACGAGCAGTACTTC
>TRBJ2-5|.|.|TRBV6-6
CASSYLSSETQYF
TGTGCCAGCAGTTACCTATCCTCGGAGACCCAGTACTTC
>TRBJ2-7|.|TRBD1|TRBV10-3
CAISGVERQGPYEQYF
TGTGCCATCAGTGGAGTCGAGAGACAGGGGCCCTACGAGCAGTACTTC
>TRBJ2-7|.|.|TRBV27
CASSLLSAGSYEQYF
TGTGCCAGCAGTCTCCTATCAGCGGGCTCCTACGAGCAGTACTTC
>TRBJ2-2|.|TRBD2|TRBV30
CAWSPWREGRTGELFF
TGTGCCTGGAGCCCCTGGCGGGAGGGCAGAACCGGGGAGCTGTTTTTT
>TRBJ2-5|few|TRBD2|TRBV11-2
CASSSTSGKYF
TGTGCCAGCAGCTCTACTAGCGGGAAGTACTTC
>TRBJ2-1|.|TRBD2|TRBV5-6
CASSLPGLAGVEQFF
TGTGCCAGCAGTTTGCCGGGACTAGCGGGAGTCGAGCAGTTCTTC
>TRBJ1-2|few|.|TRBV29-1
CSVVRDYGYTF
TGCAGCGTTGTTCGTGACTATGGCTACACCTTC
>TRBJ2-5|.|TRBD2|TRBV9
CASSASGGGETQYF
TGTGCCAGCAGCGCTAGCGGGGGCGGGGAGACCCAGTACTTC
>TRBJ1-5|.|.|TRBV5-5
CASSRLNSNQPQHF
TGTGCCAGCAGCCGACTGAATAGCAATCAGCCCCAGCATTTT
>TRBJ2-5|.|TRBD2|TRBV14
CASSQVSGSRETQYF
TGTGCCAGCAGCCAAGTTAGCGGGAGTCGGGAGACCCAGTACTTC
>TRBJ1-1|few|.|TRBV6-5
CASSYSSGTDEAFF
TGTGCCAGCAGTTACTCTTCAGGAACGGATGAAGCTTTCTTT
>TRBJ2-5|few|.|TRBV5-4
CASSFTGIQETQYF
TGTGCCAGCAGCTTTACAGGGATTCAAGAGACCCAGTACTTC
>TRBJ2-1|few|TRBD1|TRBV2
CASSDRDRDNEQFF
TGTGCCAGCAGTGACCGGGACAGGGACAATGAGCAGTTCTTC
>TRBJ2-2|few|TRBD2|TRBV4-1
CASSPVAGGPTGELFF
TGCGCCAGCAGCCCCGTGGCGGGAGGACCTACCGGGGAGCTGTTTTTT
>TRBJ2-7|few|.|TRBV19
CASSIGPTYEQYF
TGTGCCAGTAGTATAGGTCCTACCTACGAGCAGTACTTC
>TRBJ2-5|.|.|TRBV2
CASSASEGEETQYF
TGTGCCAGCAGTGCCTCCGAAGGGGAAGAGACCCAGTACTTC
>TRBJ1-2|few|.|TRBV7-3
CASSQSLRGYTF
TGTGCCAGCAGCCAATCTCTTCGGGGCTACACCTTC
>TRBJ2-7|.|TRBD1|TRBV9
CASSPGQDYEQYF
TGTGCCAGCAGCCCCGGACAGGACTACGAGCAGTACTTC
>TRBJ2-3|few|TRBD1|TRBV7-9
CASSPRTGSGTDTQYF
TGTGCCAGCAGCCCCCGGACAGGGTCGGGCACAGATACGCAGTATTTT
>TRBJ2-1|few|TRBD2|TRBV25-1
CASRGLAGRNEQFF
TGTGCCAGCCGCGGACTAGCGGGCCGCAATGAGCAGTTCTTC
>TRBJ2-1|few|TRBD2|TRBV30
CAWSATSGGRNEQFF
TGTGCCTGGAGCGCAACTAGCGGGGGGCGGAATGAGCAGTTCTTC
>TRBJ1-4|.|TRBD1|TRBV11-2
CARCEPGTGTSINEKLFF
TGTGCCAGGTGCGAACCCGGGACAGGGACTTCGATTAATGAAAAACTGTTTTTT
>TRBJ2-7|.|.|TRBV19
CASSISRGGNSYEQYF
TGTGCCAGTAGTATATCCCGTGGAGGGAATTCCTACGAGCAGTACTTC
>TRBJ1-1|.|TRBD1|TRBV9
CASSGPHRDRPRERTEAFF
TGTGCCAGCAGCGGACCCCATCGGGACAGGCCGCGCGAACGCACTGAAGCTTTCTTT